These T cell receptor beta chains were read from a single sample in a study of regulatory T cells in long-lasting Graves disease. TCRdb re-derived calls from the multiplex PCR reads in MiXCR, one entry per CDR3 protein. This table has 400,000 to 500,000 distinct CDR3 sequences, roughly 15% appearing once. These same records also appear under a second study, on T cells in Graves' hyperthyroidism and ophthalmopathy.

The sample here was peripheral blood mononuclear cells (PBMCs), taken at new diagnosis, from a patient treated with antithyroid drugs. These receptors originate from a middle-aged woman with Graves disease. Each CDR3 is given with its conserved first and last residue. D genes are given only for firm matches. Where a row states a size, it is once, few, many or the class of an expanded clone; other rows omit it.

d_gene	v_gene	len	j_gene	abundance	CDR3nt	CDR3aa
TRBD2	TRBV11-1	16	TRBJ2-1	many	TGTGCCAGCACCACACCAAGCGGGAGTATAGGCAATGAGCAGTTCTTC	CASTTPSGSIGNEQFF
NA	TRBV5-1	16	TRBJ2-2	few	TGCGCCAGCAGCCCAGGAGGGATCCGGGACACCGGGGAGCTGTTTTTT	CASSPGGIRDTGELFF
NA	TRBV5-1	12	TRBJ2-7	many	TGCGCCAGCGGTAAGGACCCCTACGAGCAGTACTTC	CASGKDPYEQYF
NA	TRBV28	18	TRBJ2-2	few	TGTGCCAGCAGTCCCGGCTGGCAACTTAAAGCGAACACCGGGGAGCTGTTTTTT	CASSPGWQLKANTGELFF
TRBD2	TRBV3-1	12	TRBJ2-3	few	TGTGCCAGCAGCCAGGGGGGGGAGAGGCAGTATTTT	CASSQGGERQYF
TRBD2	TRBV20-1	12	TRBJ2-1	NA	TGCAGTGCTAGAGGGGGGGGCAATGAGCAGTTCTTC	CSARGGGNEQFF
NA	TRBV10-3	14	TRBJ1-5	NA	TGTGCCATCAGTGAAACAGGGCAATATCAGCCCCAGCATTTT	CAISETGQYQPQHF
TRBD2	TRBV6-1	15	TRBJ2-1	many	TGTGCCAGCTTTCGGCTAAGCGGGAGGAACAATGAGCAGTTCTTC	CASFRLSGRNNEQFF
TRBD1	TRBV7-9	14	TRBJ2-7	NA	TGTGCCAGCAGCTCGGACAGGGGCGGTTACGAGCAGTACTTC	CASSSDRGGYEQYF
TRBD1	TRBV12-3/TRBV12-4	13	TRBJ1-1	many	TGTGCCAGCAGTACCCCAGGGGGCCGTGAAGCTTTCTTT	CASSTPGGREAFF
NA	TRBV12-3/TRBV12-4	14	TRBJ1-4	many	TGTGCCAGCAGATTCGGAGGGGCTAATGAAAAACTGTTTTTT	CASRFGGANEKLFF
NA	TRBV6-1	13	TRBJ1-5	NA	TGTGCCAGCAGCGGTCGATTGCGCCAGCCCCAGCATTTT	CASSGRLRQPQHF
NA	TRBV5-1	16	TRBJ2-2	NA	TGCGCCAGCAGCTTGGCCGTAGGGGCCGGGGGCGGGGAGCTGTTTTTT	CASSLAVGAGGGELFF
TRBD1	TRBV2	13	TRBJ2-2	many	TGTGCCAGCAGTGGACAGGGTTCCGGGGAGCTGTTTTTT	CASSGQGSGELFF
NA	TRBV27	13	TRBJ2-3	many	TGTGCCAGCAGTCCTACGGGGACCAATACGCAGTATTTT	CASSPTGTNTQYF
NA	TRBV7-8	14	TRBJ2-5	many	TGTGCCAGCAGCTTAGGCTTGGCACAAGAGACCCAGTACTTC	CASSLGLAQETQYF
NA	TRBV2	10	TRBJ1-2	many	TGTGCCAGCCGGGTCTATGGCTACACCTTC	CASRVYGYTF
NA	TRBV3-1	15	TRBJ1-1	many	TGTGCCAGCAGCCGATACCGGGCCATGAACACTGAAGCTTTCTTT	CASSRYRAMNTEAFF
NA	TRBV13	15	TRBJ1-2	many	TGTGCCAGCAGCACCAACAGGGTCCGAGGCTATGGCTACACCTTC	CASSTNRVRGYGYTF
NA	TRBV12-5	13	TRBJ1-3	NA	TGTGCTAGTGGTTTGAGCCAGCAAAACACCATATATTTT	CASGLSQQNTIYF
TRBD1	TRBV20-1	14	TRBJ1-4	NA	TGCAGTGCTGGTACAGGGGAGACTAATGAAAAACTGTTTTTT	CSAGTGETNEKLFF
TRBD1	TRBV6-1	15	TRBJ2-3	few	TGTGCCAGCAGTGCACAGGGGGCAAGCACAGATACGCAGTATTTT	CASSAQGASTDTQYF
TRBD1	TRBV10-3	13	TRBJ2-5	many	TGTGCCATCAGAACGACAGGGGACGAGACCCAGTACTTC	CAIRTTGDETQYF
NA	TRBV19	15	TRBJ1-5	many	TGTGCCAGCGCAAACGTCGCATATAGCAATCAGCCCCAGCATTTT	CASANVAYSNQPQHF
NA	TRBV5-1	14	TRBJ2-5	NA	TGCGCCAGCAGCCTAACCGGACAGATGGAGACCCAGTACTTC	CASSLTGQMETQYF
NA	TRBV10-3	12	TRBJ2-7	many	TGTGCCATCAGTGAAGAGGCCTACGAGCAGTACTTC	CAISEEAYEQYF
TRBD1	TRBV28	15	TRBJ2-1	many	TGTGCCAGCAGCCCCCGACAGGGACACTACAATGAGCAGTTCTTC	CASSPRQGHYNEQFF
TRBD1	TRBV28	16	TRBJ1-4	NA	TGTGCCAGCAGTTCGGTGGGACAGGGGGCCGGGGAAAAACTGTTTTTT	CASSSVGQGAGEKLFF
TRBD2	TRBV27	15	TRBJ2-7	many	TGTGCCAGCAGTCCCCGGGGACTAGCGGCCTACGAGCAGTACTTC	CASSPRGLAAYEQYF
NA	TRBV18	17	TRBJ1-1	few	TGTGCCAGCTCACCACTCTTGAGGGAACGGGGGAACACTGAAGCTTTCTTT	CASSPLLRERGNTEAFF
NA	TRBV20-1	14	TRBJ2-5	many	TGCAGTGCTAGTCTCGGTAGCGGCCAAGAGACCCAGTACTTC	CSASLGSGQETQYF
TRBD2	TRBV2	14	TRBJ2-3	many	TGTGCCAGCAGGGGACTATTCGGCACAGATACGCAGTATTTT	CASRGLFGTDTQYF
NA	TRBV11-2	16	TRBJ2-7	many	TGTGCCAGCAGCTTAGTTTCTAGAGGTTACGCCTACGAGCAGTACTTC	CASSLVSRGYAYEQYF
TRBD2	TRBV7-8	20	TRBJ2-1	few	TGTGCCAGCAGCTTCGGTTTAGATAGCGGGAGCGCCAGCTCCTACAATGAGCAGTTCTTC	CASSFGLDSGSASSYNEQFF
TRBD1	TRBV12-3/TRBV12-4	13	TRBJ1-3	many	TGTGCCAATCGGGACAGGGGAGCAGACACCATATATTTT	CANRDRGADTIYF
TRBD2	TRBV11-2	15	TRBJ2-7	many	TGTGCCAGCGGACGGGCGGGGGGGAATACCTACGAGCAGTACTTC	CASGRAGGNTYEQYF
TRBD1	TRBV14	14	TRBJ1-5	NA	TGTGCCAGCAGCGCTGACAGGGCCTATCAGCCCCAGCATTTT	CASSADRAYQPQHF
NA	TRBV6-1	13	TRBJ2-7	NA	TGTGCCAGCAGTGAAGCGCGAATAGGAGAGCAGTACTTC	CASSEARIGEQYF
TRBD1	TRBV29-1	14	TRBJ2-5	many	TGCAGCGTTGACGCGGACAGGGGGCCGGAGACCCAGTACTTC	CSVDADRGPETQYF
TRBD1	TRBV2	16	TRBJ1-2	many	TGTGCCAGCAGAAACAGACAGGGTTGGGTTAACTATGGCTACACCTTC	CASRNRQGWVNYGYTF
NA	TRBV3-1	15	TRBJ2-7	NA	TGTGCCAGCAGCCCGAGACAGGCCTCACTTTACAAGCAGTACTTC	CASSPRQASLYKQYF
TRBD1	TRBV12-3/TRBV12-4	15	TRBJ1-3	many	TGTGCCAGCAGTTTAGAGGGGGCCTCTGGAAACACCATATATTTT	CASSLEGASGNTIYF
NA	TRBV4-1	16	TRBJ1-1	NA	TGCGCCAGCAGCCAACCCCTGACAGCTATGAACACTGAAGCTTTCTTT	CASSQPLTAMNTEAFF
TRBD2	TRBV9	16	TRBJ2-3	many	TGTGCCAGCAGCGTAGGGGCGGGAGGGACCACAGATACGCAGTATTTT	CASSVGAGGTTDTQYF
NA	TRBV20-1	13	TRBJ2-3	few	TGCAGTGCTAGAGACTCGAGACTAGAGGGCCCAACTTTT	CSARDSRLEGPTF
NA	TRBV11-3	14	TRBJ2-2	few	TGTGCCAGCAGCCGCCGTAGGGGCGCCGGGGAGCTGTTTTTT	CASSRRRGAGELFF
NA	TRBV18	13	TRBJ2-1	few	TGTGCCAGCGCCGGGCTTGTAGAAGATGAGCAGTTCTTC	CASAGLVEDEQFF
TRBD2	TRBV4-1	15	TRBJ2-5	NA	TGCGCCAGCAGCCCTTGGCGGGAGAGTCGAGAGACCCAGTACTTC	CASSPWRESRETQYF
NA	TRBV29-1	11	TRBJ1-4	few	TGCAGCGTTGAAGGGGATGAAAAACTGTTTTTT	CSVEGDEKLFF
NA	TRBV6-1	14	TRBJ2-7	many	TGTGCCAGCAGCCTCAGGGAACCCCCAATGGAGCAGTACTTC	CASSLREPPMEQYF
TRBD2	TRBV7-2	14	TRBJ2-7	many	TGTGCCAGCAGCCCCAGGACTAGAGGTGGCGAGCAGTACTTC	CASSPRTRGGEQYF
NA	TRBV28	12	TRBJ1-3	few	TGTGCCAGCAGTTTCCAGGGTATGGCCATATATTTT	CASSFQGMAIYF
TRBD1	TRBV20-1	16	TRBJ1-3	few	TGCAGTGCTATTAATCCAGGGGGCGCGGAAGGAAACACCATATATTTT	CSAINPGGAEGNTIYF
NA	TRBV13	14	TRBJ2-3	many	TGTGCCAGCAGCTTAGGAGGAGTGTCGGATACGCAGTATTTT	CASSLGGVSDTQYF
TRBD1	TRBV6-1	16	TRBJ1-1	many	TGTGCCAGCAGGGGACACAGGGGAGCGTCGAACACTGAAGCTTTCTTT	CASRGHRGASNTEAFF
TRBD2	TRBV7-9	15	TRBJ2-7	many	TGTGCCAGCAGCTTAGATAGCGGGAGCGGGTACGAGCAGTACTTC	CASSLDSGSGYEQYF
TRBD1	TRBV19	13	TRBJ1-1	many	TGTGCCAGTGAACCCGGGACAGCTTCTGAAGCTTTCTTT	CASEPGTASEAFF
TRBD2	TRBV27	13	TRBJ2-3	many	TGTGCCAGCACGGGGGGGCTCACAGATACGCAGTATTTT	CASTGGLTDTQYF
TRBD2	TRBV7-2	14	TRBJ2-5	NA	TGTGCCAGCAGCCTCCGGGGGGAGGAGGAGACCCAGTACTTC	CASSLRGEEETQYF
NA	TRBV30	14	TRBJ1-5	few	TGTGCCTGGGACCTCGACGGGGGCAATCAGCCCCAGCATTTT	CAWDLDGGNQPQHF